A single sample gave rise to the 4 T cell receptor beta chains below, sequenced in a study of cytomegalovirus exposure and HLA in healthy donors (dated by TCRdb to 2016 to 2017). The library was built by means of the immunoSEQ multiplex PCR assay. The multiplex PCR relied on a mix of 60 forward primers for TCR Vbeta segments and 13 reverse primers for TCR Jbeta segments. TCRdb retrieved this table from immuneACCESS and kept in-frame rearrangements only. Not all clones are present; in checked studies, unresolved V genes account for under half, and no reason is known for the remainder. This sample has roughly 170,000 clones in its table, and 65% to 85% of those were observed once. The ten top clones hold about 0.77% of the sample. The specimen sequenced was PBMCs. The receptors derive from a woman aged 18-35 years in good health and CMV-seronegative.

The chain joins TRBV6-5 to TRBJ2-1; D perhaps matches TRBD1 (5 bases). Trimming removed 6 bases at V and 5 bases at J, with 8 bases between. The CDR3 contains 12 residues. CDR1 is MNHEY, CDR2 SVGAGI, per germline. The CDR3 is CASRQENNEQFF. CDR3 nucleotides: TGTGCCAGCAGACAGGAGAACAATGAGCAGTTCTTC.

V and J are TRBV28 and TRBJ2-7; 7 bases match TRBD1. CDR3 size: 11 residues. V gave up 4 bases and J gave up 12 bases; unmatched junction bases: 6. The germline V gene has CDR1 MDHEN and CDR2 SYDVKM. CDR3 sequence: CASSSTGMWYF. The CDR3 nucleotides read TGTGCCAGCAGTTCGACAGGGATGTGGTACTTC.

The chain recombines TRBV6-1 with TRBJ1-1; no reliable D call. The V gene's germline CDR1 is MNHNS and CDR2 SASEGT. The CDR3 loop spans 13 amino acids. V shed 1 base and J shed 1 base, with 4 bases lying between them. CDR3 nucleotide sequence: TGTGCCAGCAGTGAAGTCCGGAACACTGAAGCTTTCTTT. The encoded protein is CASSEVRNTEAFF.

This chain joins TRBV11-2 and TRBJ2-2, with 8 bases identical to TRBD1. V lost 5 bases and J lost 3; bases outside the gene matches: 2. Germline V gives CDR1 SGHAT, CDR2 FQNNGV. This CDR3 contains 14 residues. The CDR3 nucleotides read TGTGCCAGCAGCGAGACAGGGGACACCGGGGAGCTGTTTTTT. It specifies CASSETGDTGELFF.